Listed here are 12 T cell receptor beta chains from one sample, sequenced in a study of blood T cell repertoires in COVID-19. Clones were read by immunoSEQ multiplex PCR, and TCRdb kept only the in-frame ones, dropping some. There are roughly 140,000 clones in the sample; around 77% occur only once, and roughly 8.7% lies in the top ten. Sequencing input: peripheral blood. The receptors derive from a man between 45 and 60 years old with active or convalescent COVID-19.

This sequence joins TRBV27 and TRBJ2-7; the D gene is possibly TRBD2 (6 bases). The CDR3 consists of 14 residues. V was pared by 4 bases and J by 2 bases, with 12 bases between. Germline CDR1 reads MNHEY; CDR2 reads SMNVEV (reference sequence). The CDR3 DNA follows: TGTGCCAGCAGTTCGGACGGGAGCCCCTACGAGCAGTACTTC. Residues: CASSSDGSPYEQYF.

CDR3 loop: CASTTGRQGDIQYF. CDR3 DNA: TGTGCCAGCACCACAGGGAGACAGGGCGACATTCAGTACTTC. This chain connects TRBV6-6 to TRBJ2-4; 7 bases fit TRBD1. Germline CDR1 reads MNHNY; CDR2 reads SVGAGI (reference sequence). V was clipped by 7 bases and J by 8 bases; unmatched bases: 11. The CDR3 loop spans 14 amino acids.

The V and J genes are TRBV10-1 and TRBJ2-7; 7 bases map to TRBD1. This CDR3 has 16 amino acids. Germline values: CDR1 WNHNN, CDR2 SYGVQD (reference sequence). The trim removed 0 bases at V and 2 bases at J, leaving 7 bases unmatched. CDR3 DNA: TGCGCCAGCAGTGAGTCTCGAGGGGGCCCCACCTACGAGCAGTACTTC. Amino acids: CASSESRGGPTYEQYF.

This chain connects TRBV27 to TRBJ2-2; 8 bases map to TRBD1. Per the germline V gene, CDR1 is MNHEY and CDR2 is SMNVEV (reference sequence). The V gene end was trimmed by 6 bases and the J gene end by 3 bases; junction bases not matched to a gene: 9. This CDR3 has 16 residues. The CDR3 bases are TGTGCCAGCAGGACCCGGACAGGGCCGGACACCGGGGAGCTGTTTTTT. Its translation is CASRTRTGPDTGELFF.

About this clone itself: This sample includes further DNA sequences coding for the same CDR3. The rearrangement joins TRBV19 to TRBJ1-1, with unresolved D. Germline V CDR1 and CDR2: LNHDA, SQIVND (reference sequence). Trimming removed 0 bases from V and 5 bases from J, with 7 bases in between. This CDR3 has 13 residues. The CDR3 DNA is TGTGCCAGTAGTATAGATCGGGTGACTGAAGCTTTCTTT. This sequence encodes CASSIDRVTEAFF.

The chain is built from TRBV5-1 and TRBJ2-7, with 14 bases identical to TRBD2. There are 16 residues in the CDR3. Germline V gene sequence: CDR1 SGHRS, CDR2 YFSETQ. The V gene end was trimmed by 4 bases and the J gene end by 1 base; junction bases not matched to a gene: 4. In DNA form, the CDR3 reads TGCGCCAGCAGCCTGGGACTAGCGGGAGAGTCCTACGAGCAGTACTTC. It specifies CASSLGLAGESYEQYF.

The chain recombines TRBV4-2 with TRBJ2-1; 7 nucleotides line up with TRBD2. The CDR3 runs 16 residues. Germline V gene sequence: CDR1 LGHNA, CDR2 YNFKEQ. The V segment lost 0 bases and the J segment 1 base; nucleotides outside the gene matches: 3. The CDR3 DNA reads TGTGCCAGCAGCCAAGATTGGCGGGAGTCCTACAATGAGCAGTTCTTC. It is translated as CASSQDWRESYNEQFF.

The chain recombines TRBV18 with TRBJ2-5, with 7 bases identical to TRBD1. The germline V gene encodes CDR1 KGHSH and CDR2 LQKENI. Germline trimming cut 1 base from V and 5 bases from J; bases unmatched to any gene: 1. The CDR3 sequence is 13 residues long. CDR3 sequence (DNA): TGTGCCAGCTCACCACGAGGGGGCGAGACCCAGTACTTC. It encodes CASSPRGGETQYF.

The V gene is TRBV27, the J gene TRBJ1-2; 9 bases map to TRBD1. Germline trimming cut 7 bases from V and 6 bases from J; bases unmatched to any gene: 6. The length of the CDR3 is 13 residues. Germline CDR1 and CDR2: MNHEY and SMNVEV (reference sequence). The CDR3 nucleotides read TGTGCCAGCACAACAGGGGGCGTGAATGGCTACACCTTC. Its translation is CASTTGGVNGYTF.

The V and J genes are TRBV6-4 and TRBJ2-2, with 8 bases aligning to TRBD1. The ends lost 9 bases at V and 7 bases at J; junction bases unmatched: 4. This CDR3 is built from 12 residues. Germline CDR1 MRHNA, CDR2 SNTAGT. The CDR3 DNA is TGTGCCAGTCAGGGGGCGAGCGGGGAGCTGTTTTTT. Translated: CASQGASGELFF.

This chain joins TRBV19 and TRBJ1-4; D is unresolved. Germline CDR1 reads LNHDA; CDR2 reads SQIVND (reference sequence). Trimming pared 3 bases from V and 0 bases from J, leaving 11 bases between. The CDR3 is 16 residues long. The chain's CDR3 is CASSIFRQPTNEKLFF. The DNA of the CDR3 is TGTGCCAGTAGTATCTTCAGACAACCAACTAATGAAAAACTGTTTTTT.

V gene TRBV18 combines with J gene TRBJ2-2; TRBD1 aligns across 7 bases. Unmatched junction bases numbered 4, after V lost 1 base and J lost 2 bases. Germline V gene lookup returns CDR1 KGHSH and CDR2 LQKENI. The CDR3 loop spans 16 amino acids. CDR3 sequence reads: CASSPRAGGNTGELFF. The CDR3 DNA follows: TGTGCCAGCTCACCACGGGCAGGGGGAAACACCGGGGAGCTGTTTTTT.